Sequencing of this TCR beta chain was carried out in a study of blood T cell repertoires in COVID-19 (dated by TCRdb to the early 2020s). About the investigation overall: Collaborator samples came from the United States, Italy and Spain and covered acute and convalescent phases of COVID-19. The material from the prospective study consisted of cDNA or gDNA derived from T cells, B-cell-depleted T cells, or PBMCs. Subjects who had been exposed to COVID-19, were actively infected with it, or had recovered from it provided the deeply sampled blood TCRbeta repertoires that made up the dataset. The repertoires were released in a freely available public database meant as a resource for research on the immune response to SARS-CoV-2. Samples came from the ongoing ImmuneRACE study (first 160 participants) plus 1,254 subjects from 6 global collaborators. The sample metadata nearly always contained a de-identified subject ID, COVID-19 status, age in years and sex. Where HLA class I and class II types were available, the types were taken from metadata supplied by the sample provider, not from assay-based typing. The paper's findings and limits, for the study overall: Clinical and demographic metadata were provided uncurated, with the amount varying by source and participant.

CDR1 is given as SNHLY and CDR2 as FYNNEI, both from the germline V gene. From cysteine to phenylalanine, the CDR3 is 14 amino acids long. Only the CDR3 DNA is retained, 42 bases long and in frame from the first base. Trimming accounts for 6 bases at V and 0 bases at J, while the number of junction bases matched to no gene is 3. TCRbeta CDR3 regions were amplified from genomic DNA by means of the immunoSEQ Assay, a bias-controlled multiplex PCR. From the authors' description of their analysis: Within the assay, amplification of reference gene primers was used to estimate how many nucleated cells each sample contained. To quantify the absolute abundance of each unique TCRbeta CDR3 rearrangement, sequence reads were collapsed and filtered. For each sample, productive Simpson clonality was calculated as the square root of Simpson's diversity index over productive rearrangements. The table was pulled from immuneACCESS by TCRdb, which kept in-frame rearrangements only. Such tables lose some clones; where checked, under half of the loss comes from unresolved V genes, and the rest has no known cause. D and trimming were read from the DNA, whereas the V and J calls and clone size are those reported in that table. Within this sample are 70,000 or so clones, with about 89% of them counted one time only. Jointly, the top ten make up 0.58% of the sample.

Whole blood was collected in K2EDTA tubes by collaborating institutions according to the institutions' own protocols. Collaborator samples were shipped for TCRbeta analysis as frozen whole blood, isolated PBMCs, or DNA extracted from either sample type. Points on this clone: This receptor's antigen is unknown. No per-base quality is available; no much larger clone lies one base away.

The chain uses TRBV2 and TRBJ2-3; 7 bases in between match TRBD2. The source material was peripheral blood. The sequence came from a man in his sixties with acute or convalescent COVID-19. The base sequence is TGTGCCAGCAGGCGACTAGCCAGCACAGATACGCAGTATTTT. It specifies CASRRLASTDTQYF.